This TCR beta chain was recorded in a study of T cell responses to AZD1222 COVID-19 vaccine. The ends were cut back, 0 bases at V and 0 bases at J, with 12 bases in the middle. The CDR3 is 16 amino acids. About this clone itself: Its antigen remains unidentified.

Profiled with immunoSEQ multiplex PCR; TCRdb holds only in-frame clones, not every one. This table holds about 99,000 clones, around 90% found once. Study-level findings and limits: Donors were chiefly white British, with a greater number of females, and clonal diversity was perhaps underestimated. The number of AZD1222 recipients seropositive at baseline was only 5 to 7. The study reported that nearly half of spike-specific TCRs target unmutated variant regions.

The input for sequencing was peripheral blood, taken on day 0 of AZD1222 vaccination. This clonotype was obtained from an adult in good health. The rearrangement uses TRBV5-3 and TRBJ1-1, with TRBD1 as a possible D gene (6 bases). TRBV5-3 is treated as an ORF (open reading frame) with a function not yet certain. CDR3 coding DNA: TGTGCCAGAAGCTTGGAGGTTGGGGACATGAACACTGAAGCTTTCTTT. It yields the protein CARSLEVGDMNTEAFF.